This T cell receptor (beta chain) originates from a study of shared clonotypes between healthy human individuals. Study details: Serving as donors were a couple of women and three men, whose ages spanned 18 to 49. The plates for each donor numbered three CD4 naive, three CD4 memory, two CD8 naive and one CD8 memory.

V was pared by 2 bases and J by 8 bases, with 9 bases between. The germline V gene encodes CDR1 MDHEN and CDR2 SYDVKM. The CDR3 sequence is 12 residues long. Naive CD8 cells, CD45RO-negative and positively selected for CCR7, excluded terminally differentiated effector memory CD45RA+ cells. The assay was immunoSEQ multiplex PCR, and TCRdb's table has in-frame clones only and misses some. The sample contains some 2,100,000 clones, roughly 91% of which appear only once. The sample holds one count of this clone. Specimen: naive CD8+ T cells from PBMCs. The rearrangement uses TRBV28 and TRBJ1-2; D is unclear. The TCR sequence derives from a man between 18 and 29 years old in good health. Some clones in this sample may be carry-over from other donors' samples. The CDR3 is CASSLGKGGYTF. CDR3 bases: TGTGCCAGCAGTTTAGGGAAGGGCGGCTACACCTTC.